These 24 T cell receptor beta chains were all obtained from the same sample, sequenced in a study of post-analysis software for immune sequencing data. Broader study findings: When patients were compared with controls, about five TRBV segments were more frequent, TRBV5-6, TRBV5-1 and TRBV20-1 among them.

TCR beta cDNA libraries had unique molecular identifiers. MiXCR, run by TCRdb on the PCR reads, gives a single entry per CDR3 protein. This sample has around 770,000 distinct CDR3 sequences; more than 45% occur once, and the top ten carry 4.9%. No antigen is known for these receptors. Sequencing was carried out using blood. The receptors were gathered from a girl under 18 with multiple sclerosis.

V is TRBV9 and J is TRBJ1-2; tentatively, D is TRBD1 (6 bases). V shed 4 bases and J shed 2 bases, with 18 bases lying between them. This CDR3 has 16 amino acids. Germline values: CDR1 SGDLS, CDR2 YYNGEE. The CDR3 sequence is CASSHTRGGTNYGYTF. The CDR3 DNA is TGTGCCAGCAGCCACACCCGGGGGGGCACGAACTATGGCTACACCTTC.

This clonotype turned up a few times. The gene calls are TRBV30 and TRBJ2-3, with 7 bases that match TRBD2. Trimming removed 8 bases from V and 0 bases from J; junction bases left unmatched: 11. CDR3 length equals 15 residues. Germline V gene data show CDR1 as GTSNPN and CDR2 as SVGIG (reference sequence). CDR3 DNA: TGTGCCCCGAACCTAGCGGACATTAGCACAGATACGCAGTATTTT. Protein product: CAPNLADISTDTQYF.

The chain is built from TRBV11-3 and TRBJ2-5; D might be TRBD2 (5 bases). The CDR3 sequence is 14 residues long. Germline V gene data show CDR1 as SGHNT and CDR2 as YENEEA. V was shortened by 3 bases and J by 1 base, with 9 bases between the two germline ends. Here the CDR3 reads CASSFIRGQETQYF. CDR3 nucleotide sequence: TGTGCCAGCAGCTTCATCCGGGGCCAAGAGACCCAGTACTTC.

This clonotype was recorded a few times. This rearrangement joins TRBV3-1 to TRBJ2-6; D is perhaps TRBD2 (5 bases). The CDR3 has 15 amino acids. The germline V and J ends were trimmed by 5 bases and 3 bases, with 11 bases remaining between them. Germline CDR1 LGHDT, CDR2 YNNKEL (reference sequence). The CDR3 spells CASSYGLLGANVLTF. The CDR3 coding sequence is TGTGCCAGCAGCTACGGACTTCTTGGGGCCAACGTCCTGACTTTC.

This clonotype was recorded a few times. V and J are TRBV11-2 and TRBJ2-5, with 7 bases matching TRBD2. The CDR3 is made up of 16 amino acids. The germline gives CDR1 SGHAT, CDR2 FQNNGV. The trim removed 5 bases at V and 3 bases at J, leaving 12 bases unmatched. The CDR3 DNA sequence: TGTGCCAGCAGCCCCGGCCTTAGCGGGTTGAAAGAGACCCAGTACTTC. Translation gives CASSPGLSGLKETQYF.

This clonotype was seen a single time. V is TRBV7-8 and J is TRBJ2-7; TRBD1 might be the D (6 bases). Per germline, CDR1 SGHVS and CDR2 FQNEAQ. The V end lost 6 bases, the J end lost 0 bases, and 15 bases lay between the germline ends. The CDR3 loop spans 15 amino acids. The CDR3 nucleotides read TGTGCCAGCAGATCTCAGGGGTCAGCCTCCTACGAGCAGTACTTC. It specifies CASRSQGSASYEQYF.

This chain uses TRBV5-5 with TRBJ1-2; 9 positions agree with TRBD1. The CDR3 runs 15 residues. In germline, CDR1 is SGHKS, CDR2 YYEKEE (reference sequence). With 2 bases clipped from V and 2 bases from J, the junction kept 4 bases outside the gene matches. The DNA of the CDR3 is TGTGCCAGCAGCTTAACCGGACAGGGGAACTATGGCTACACCTTC. Its protein is CASSLTGQGNYGYTF.

Only a few counts were recorded for this clonotype. The chain employs TRBV7-9 and TRBJ2-6, with D perhaps TRBD1 (5 bases). Per the germline V gene, CDR1 is SEHNR and CDR2 is FQNEAQ (reference sequence). The CDR3 runs 15 residues. V dropped 2 bases and J dropped 2 bases, with 7 bases sitting between them. This CDR3 reads CASSLRGAGANVLTF. The CDR3 nucleotides are TGTGCCAGCAGCTTAAGGGGCGCTGGGGCCAACGTCCTGACTTTC.

The genes are TRBV6-1 and TRBJ2-1; 14 bases map to TRBD2. The ends lost 6 bases at V and 0 bases at J; junction bases unmatched: 10. CDR1 is MNHNS and CDR2 is SASEGT in the germline V gene. There are 19 residues in the CDR3. CDR3 in amino acids: CASSPGTSGSKGSYNEQFF. CDR3 sequence (DNA): TGTGCCAGCAGCCCCGGGACTAGCGGGAGCAAGGGCTCCTACAATGAGCAGTTCTTC.

This chain connects TRBV7-2 to TRBJ2-3, with D possibly being TRBD2 (7 bases). V lost 6 bases and J 5 bases, leaving 18 bases between the germline ends. Germline CDR1 SGHTA, CDR2 FQGNSA. This CDR3 spans 15 amino acids. As DNA, the CDR3 is TGTGCCAGCAGTTCGCCTAGGGGGGGAGGAGATACGCAGTATTTT. This codes for CASSSPRGGGDTQYF.

This clonotype has only a few counts. The chain joins TRBV27 to TRBJ2-3; tentatively, D is TRBD2 (5 bases). Looked up from germline, CDR1 is MNHEY and CDR2 is SMNVEV (reference sequence). The CDR3 is 14 amino acids. V was clipped by 2 bases and J by 6 bases, with 12 bases between them. The CDR3 nucleotides are TGTGCCAGCAGTTTAGGGTCCGAGGGCGATACGCAGTATTTT. Translation: CASSLGSEGDTQYF.

The chain carries TRBV15 and TRBJ2-5; maybe TRBD2 (6 bases). Germline lookup yields CDR1 LNHNV and CDR2 YYDKDF (reference sequence). Trimming stripped 0 bases from V and 5 bases from J, with 19 bases between. The length of the CDR3 is 17 residues. This CDR3 is CATSRDRGTRFVETQYF. As DNA, the CDR3 is TGTGCCACCAGCAGAGATCGGGGGACTCGCTTTGTGGAGACCCAGTACTTC.

The chain carries TRBV3-1 and TRBJ2-1; 9 bases are shared with TRBD2. The V gene's germline CDR1 is LGHDT and CDR2 YNNKEL (reference sequence). After removal of 0 bases from V and 4 bases from J, the junction contained 7 bases not matched to a gene. This CDR3 is 17 amino acids long. The CDR3 loop is CASSQDFPSGDYNEQFF. CDR3 nucleotide sequence: TGTGCCAGCAGCCAAGATTTTCCTAGCGGGGATTACAATGAGCAGTTCTTC.

J is TRBJ2-5 and V is TRBV12-3 or TRBV12-4; TRBD1 agrees at 8 bases. V was pared by 5 bases and J by 1 base, with 3 bases of the junction left unmatched. This CDR3 comprises 14 residues. The CDR3 sequence: CASSTTGGQETQYF. The CDR3 DNA sequence: TGTGCCAGCAGTACAACAGGGGGCCAAGAGACCCAGTACTTC.

This chain uses TRBV9 with TRBJ2-7; TRBD1 agrees at 7 bases. The J call may be incorrect, as the DNA end agrees better with TRBJ2-5. The CDR3 is 16 residues long. In germline, CDR1 is SGDLS, CDR2 YYNGEE. CDR3 sequence reads: CASSSQGQVWMETQYF. CDR3 DNA: TGTGCCAGCAGCTCACAAGGACAGGTCTGGATGGAGACCCAGTACTTC.

There are a few counts of this clonotype. The CDR3 sequence is CASRDTSLYTQYF. CDR3 DNA sequence: TGTGCCAGCAGGGACACTAGTTTGTATACGCAGTATTTT. The chain joins TRBV7-2 to TRBJ2-3; D is possibly TRBD1 or TRBD2 (5 bases each). Trimming took off 6 bases at V and 7 bases at J, with 14 bases between the two ends. This CDR3 spans 13 amino acids. Germline CDR1 reads SGHTA; CDR2 reads FQGNSA.

As DNA, the CDR3 is TGTGCCAGCAGCTTGCATAGTGGAGGATACAATGAGCAGTTCTTC. Protein sequence: CASSLHSGGYNEQFF. The V and J genes are TRBV7-3 and TRBJ2-1, with D possibly being TRBD2 (5 bases). Trimming left V 3 bases short and J 4 bases short, with 13 bases between. The germline gives CDR1 SGHTA, CDR2 FQGTGA. The CDR3 runs to 15 residues. The entire variable domain, with the rest obtained from reference TRBV7-3 and TRBJ2-1, is as follows: GAGVSQTPSNKVTEKGKYVELRCDPISGHTALYWYRQSLGQGPEFLIYFQGTGAADDSGLPNDRFFAVRPEGSVSTLKIQRTERGDSAVYLCASSLHSGGYNEQFFGPGTRLTVL.

This clonotype occurred a few times. The chain recombines TRBV7-2 with TRBJ2-4; weak D call: TRBD2 (6 bases). Trimming took 2 bases from V and 6 from J, leaving 14 bases between them. Per the germline V gene, CDR1 is SGHTA and CDR2 is FQGNSA. The length of the CDR3 is 15 residues. The CDR3 sequence: CASSLSPAGGNIQYF. Written as DNA, the CDR3 is TGTGCCAGCAGCTTATCGCCAGCGGGCGGAAACATTCAGTACTTC.

The chain employs TRBV18 and TRBJ2-5, with TRBD1 as a possible D gene (7 bases). Per the germline V gene, CDR1 is KGHSH and CDR2 is LQKENI. The CDR3 is 15 residues long. Trimming stripped 5 bases from V and 1 base from J, with 14 bases between. The CDR3 coding sequence is TGTGCCAGCTCAAGAGCAGGGGGGACCCAAGAGACCCAGTACTTC. Its protein product is CASSRAGGTQETQYF. Using reference TRBV18 and TRBJ2-5 for the parts outside the CDR3, the full variable domain is NAGVMQNPRHLVRRRGQEARLRCSPMKGHSHVYWYRQLPEEGLKFMVYLQKENIIDESGMPKERFSAEFPKEGPSILRIQQVVRGDSAAYFCASSRAGGTQETQYFGPGTRLLVL.

This clonotype appeared a few times. The rearrangement links TRBV12-3 or TRBV12-4 to TRBJ1-2, with D hard to call. The CDR3 is made up of 13 amino acids. V was trimmed by 3 bases and J by 5 bases, leaving 10 bases between them. The CDR3 sequence: CASSFTPVYGYTF. The DNA for the CDR3 is TGTGCCAGCAGTTTCACACCCGTTTATGGCTACACCTTC.

This clonotype was counted between two and nine times. The chain joins TRBV28 to TRBJ2-5, with 12 positions matching TRBD2. This CDR3 spans 15 amino acids. Germline-derived CDR1 and CDR2 are MDHEN and SYDVKM. The V segment lost 5 bases and the J segment 4 bases; nucleotides outside the gene matches: 5. The CDR3 spells CASSTQTSGRETQYF. The DNA of the CDR3 is TGTGCCAGCAGTACTCAGACTAGCGGGAGAGAGACCCAGTACTTC.

This clonotype has ten or more counts. V is TRBV7-2 and J is TRBJ2-7, with 7 bases lining up with TRBD1. With 5 bases clipped from V and 0 bases from J, the junction kept 7 bases outside the gene matches. CDR1 SGHTA and CDR2 FQGNSA come from the germline V gene. The CDR3 runs 15 residues. The CDR3 DNA reads TGTGCCAGCAGCGTCGGGACAGCCTACTCCTACGAGCAGTACTTC. It is translated as CASSVGTAYSYEQYF.

This clonotype was counted ten times or more. A junction boundary mismatches the germline segment, possibly from a read error. This sequence joins TRBV11-2 and TRBJ2-1; D is undetermined. The germline gives CDR1 SGHAT, CDR2 FQNNGV. The CDR3 is 15 residues long. CDR3 region: CASSSDWTSNNEQFF. The CDR3 DNA is TGTGCCAGCAGCTCCGACTGGACCTCCAACAATGAGCAGTTCTTC.

This clonotype was counted between two and nine times. CDR3 bases: TGTGCCATCAGTGCCCTCGGCGGGGCCAACAATTCACCCCTCCACTTT. It translates to CAISALGGANNSPLHF. This chain connects TRBV10-3 to TRBJ1-6; D possibly corresponds to TRBD1 (5 bases). Germline lookup yields CDR1 ENHRY and CDR2 SYGVKD. This CDR3 is built from 16 residues. V dropped 4 bases and J dropped 7 bases, with 17 bases sitting between them.